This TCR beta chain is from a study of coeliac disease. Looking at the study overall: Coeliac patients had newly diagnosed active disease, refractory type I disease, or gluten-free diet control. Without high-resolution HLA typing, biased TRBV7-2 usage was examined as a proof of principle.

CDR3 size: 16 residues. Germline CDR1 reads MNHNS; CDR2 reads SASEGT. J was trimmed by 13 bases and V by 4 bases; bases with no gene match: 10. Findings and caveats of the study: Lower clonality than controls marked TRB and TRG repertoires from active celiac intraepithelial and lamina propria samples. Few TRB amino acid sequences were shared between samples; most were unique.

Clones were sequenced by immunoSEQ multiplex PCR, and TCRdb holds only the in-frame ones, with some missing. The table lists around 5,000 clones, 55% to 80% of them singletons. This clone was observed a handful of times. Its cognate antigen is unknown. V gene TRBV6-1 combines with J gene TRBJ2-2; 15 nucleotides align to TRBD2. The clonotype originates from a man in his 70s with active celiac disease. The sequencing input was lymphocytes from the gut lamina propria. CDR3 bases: TGTGCCAGCAGTGCACATGACGGACTAGCGGGAGGGCGGCTGTTTTTT. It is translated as CASSAHDGLAGGRLFF.